The 2 T cell receptor beta chains in this list originate from one sample, sequenced in a study of blood T cells in healthy people across ages. Together with a sample-barcoded 5' primer, a J-beta primer mix was included in a second PCR lasting 7 to 11 cycles. Each CDR3 protein is one row after TCRdb ran MiXCR on the 5' RACE reads. The repertoire holds 1.5 million to 1.8 million distinct CDR3 sequences, approximately 43% seen once, with roughly 3.7% in the top ten. The sequenced material came from blood. The receptors come from a young woman in good health.

V is TRBV6-5 and J is TRBJ2-3; D is uncertain. CDR3 length: 14 amino acids. Germline V CDR1 and CDR2: MNHEY, SVGAGI. V was trimmed by 2 bases and J by 6 bases, leaving 12 bases between them. CDR3 nucleotide sequence: TGTGCCAGCAGTTACAACCACAAGGTTGATACGCAGTATTTT. It encodes CASSYNHKVDTQYF.

This clonotype was detected a few times. V gene TRBV20-1 combines with J gene TRBJ1-1; unclear D gene. Trimming stripped 6 bases from V and 3 bases from J, with 14 bases between. The CDR3 is 13 amino acids. CDR1 DFQATT and CDR2 SNEGSKA come from the germline V gene (reference sequence). The CDR3 region is CSAPIPGDTEAFF. CDR3 bases: TGCAGTGCCCCAATCCCCGGGGACACTGAAGCTTTCTTT.